This T cell receptor beta chain appears in the sequencing data of a study of tumor-infiltrating lymphocytes in primary liver carcinoma. Concerning this clonotype itself: An end of the junction does not agree with germline; a read error may underlie this.

The CDR3 is 13 amino acids. Co-extraction of both nucleic acids (RNA and DNA) used about 17-33 mg of unsorted bulk tissue. The template, around 520 ng total RNA, yielded TCR beta cDNA made with a constant-region primer. Modified slightly, ARM-PCR produced TCR beta libraries over three nested multiplex PCR rounds. The two initial PCR rounds, roughly 9 cycles each, used TRBV1-TRBV30 forward and C-beta reverse primers. One entry per CDR3 protein results from TCRdb running MiXCR on the multiplex PCR reads. The table records 40,000 to 55,000 distinct CDR3 sequences, 70% to 85% of them present only once. The sample taken for sequencing was liver tumor tissue from sampling region 5. Subset noted: tumor region T5, tumor centre. The receptor's source is a man between 40 and 49 years old with primary liver carcinoma and hepatitis B virus infection. V gene TRBV12-3 or TRBV12-4 combines with J gene TRBJ2-1; a possible D gene is TRBD2 (6 bases). The CDR3 sequence: CASSPTSANERFF. The CDR3 region has the DNA TGTGCCAGCAGTCCGACTAGTGCCAATGAGCGGTTCTTC.